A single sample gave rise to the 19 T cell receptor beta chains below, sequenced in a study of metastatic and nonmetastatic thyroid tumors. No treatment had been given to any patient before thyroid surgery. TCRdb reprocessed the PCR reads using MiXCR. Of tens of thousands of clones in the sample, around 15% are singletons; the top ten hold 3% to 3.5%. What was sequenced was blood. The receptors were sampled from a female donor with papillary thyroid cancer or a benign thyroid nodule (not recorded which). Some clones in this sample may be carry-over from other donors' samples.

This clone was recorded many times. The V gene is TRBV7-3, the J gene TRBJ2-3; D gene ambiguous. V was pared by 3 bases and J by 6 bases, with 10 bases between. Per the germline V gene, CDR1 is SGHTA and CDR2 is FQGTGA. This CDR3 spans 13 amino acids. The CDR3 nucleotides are TGTGCCAGCAGCTTGAAGGTAGAGGATACGCAGTATTTT. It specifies CASSLKVEDTQYF.

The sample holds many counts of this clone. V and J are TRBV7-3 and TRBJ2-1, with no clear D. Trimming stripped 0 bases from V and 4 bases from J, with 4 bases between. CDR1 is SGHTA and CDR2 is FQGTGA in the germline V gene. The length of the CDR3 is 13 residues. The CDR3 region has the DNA TGTGCCAGCAGCTTAACGGGGTACAATGAGCAGTTCTTC. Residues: CASSLTGYNEQFF.

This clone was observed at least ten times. CDR3 residues: CASSLGRPTEAFF. CDR3 coding DNA: TGTGCCAGCAGCTTAGGGAGACCCACTGAAGCTTTCTTT. The V gene is TRBV7-8, the J gene TRBJ1-1, with no clear D. The V gene lost 1 base and the J gene lost 4 bases, with 7 bases spanning the gap. This CDR3 comprises 13 residues. Germline CDR1 reads SGHVS; CDR2 reads FQNEAQ.

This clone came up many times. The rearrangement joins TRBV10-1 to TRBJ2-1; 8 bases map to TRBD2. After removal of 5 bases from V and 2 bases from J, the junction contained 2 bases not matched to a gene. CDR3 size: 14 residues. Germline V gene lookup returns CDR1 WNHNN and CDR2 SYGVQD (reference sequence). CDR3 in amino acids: CASSTGGPYNEQFF. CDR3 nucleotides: TGCGCCAGCAGTACGGGAGGGCCCTACAATGAGCAGTTCTTC.

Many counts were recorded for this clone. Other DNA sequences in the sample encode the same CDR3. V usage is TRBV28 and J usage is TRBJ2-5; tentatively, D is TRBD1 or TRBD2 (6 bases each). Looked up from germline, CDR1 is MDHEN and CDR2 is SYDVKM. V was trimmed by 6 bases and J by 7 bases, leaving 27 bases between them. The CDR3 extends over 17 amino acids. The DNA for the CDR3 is TGTGCCAGCAGCGGGGGCCGCCGAGGAGAGGGGGGAAGGACCCAGTACTTC. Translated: CASSGGRRGEGGRTQYF.

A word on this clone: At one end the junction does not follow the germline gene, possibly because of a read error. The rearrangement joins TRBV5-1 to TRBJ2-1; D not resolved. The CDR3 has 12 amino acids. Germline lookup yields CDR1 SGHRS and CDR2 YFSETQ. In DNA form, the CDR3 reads TGCGCCAGCAGCTTGGTGGGTAATGAGCGGTTCTTC. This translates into CASSLVGNERFF. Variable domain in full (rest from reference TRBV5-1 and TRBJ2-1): KAGVTQTPRYLIKTRGQQVTLSCSPISGHRSVSWYQQTPGQGLQFLFEYFSETQRNKGNFPGRFSGRQFSNSRSEMNVSTLELGDSALYLCASSLVGNERFFGPGTRLTVL.

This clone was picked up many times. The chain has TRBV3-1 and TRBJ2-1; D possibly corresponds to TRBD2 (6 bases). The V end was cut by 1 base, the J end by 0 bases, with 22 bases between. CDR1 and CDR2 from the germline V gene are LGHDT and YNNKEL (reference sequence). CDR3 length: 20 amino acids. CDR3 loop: CASSQVGGLAYRSSYNEQFF. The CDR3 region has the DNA TGTGCCAGCAGCCAAGTAGGCGGGCTAGCGTATAGAAGCTCCTACAATGAGCAGTTCTTC.

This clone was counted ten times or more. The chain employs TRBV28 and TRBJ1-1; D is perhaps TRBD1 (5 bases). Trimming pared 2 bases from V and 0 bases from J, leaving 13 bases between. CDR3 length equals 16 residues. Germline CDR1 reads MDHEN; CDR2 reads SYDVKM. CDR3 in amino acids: CASSLRDGGLNTEAFF. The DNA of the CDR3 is TGTGCCAGCAGTTTAAGGGACGGGGGACTGAACACTGAAGCTTTCTTT.

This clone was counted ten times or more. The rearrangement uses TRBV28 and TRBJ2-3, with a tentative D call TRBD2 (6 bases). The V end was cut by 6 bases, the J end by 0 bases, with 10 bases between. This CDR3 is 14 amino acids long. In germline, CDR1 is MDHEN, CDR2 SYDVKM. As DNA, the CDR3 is TGTGCCAGCAGCCTAGCGTCTAGCACAGATACGCAGTATTTT. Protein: CASSLASSTDTQYF.

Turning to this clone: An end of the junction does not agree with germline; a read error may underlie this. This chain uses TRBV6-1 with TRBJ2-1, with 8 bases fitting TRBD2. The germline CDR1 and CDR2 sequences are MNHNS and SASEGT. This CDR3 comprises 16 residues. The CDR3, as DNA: TGTGCCAACAGTGTCGTCAGCGGGAGATCCTACAATGAGCAGCTCTTC. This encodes CANSVVSGRSYNEQLF.

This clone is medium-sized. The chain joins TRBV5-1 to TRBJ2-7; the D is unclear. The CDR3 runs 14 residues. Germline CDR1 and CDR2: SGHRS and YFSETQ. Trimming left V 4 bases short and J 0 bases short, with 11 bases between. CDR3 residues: CASSRGISSYEQYF. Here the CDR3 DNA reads TGCGCCAGCAGCCGTGGAATCTCCTCCTACGAGCAGTACTTC.

In DNA, the CDR3 is TGTGCCAGCAGCCAAGAATTCAGTGCTCCCAGGCATTTCTTC. It translates to CASSQEFSAPRHFF. V usage is TRBV6-1 and J usage is TRBJ2-1; D call uncertain. V was clipped by 6 bases and J by 16 bases, with 25 bases between them. The CDR3 has 14 residues. Per germline, CDR1 MNHNS and CDR2 SASEGT.

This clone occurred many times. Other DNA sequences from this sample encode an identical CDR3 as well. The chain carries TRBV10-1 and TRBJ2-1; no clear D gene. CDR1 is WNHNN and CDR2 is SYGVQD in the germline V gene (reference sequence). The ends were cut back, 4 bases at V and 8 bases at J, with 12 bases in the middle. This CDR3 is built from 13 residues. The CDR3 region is CASSADPWDEQFF. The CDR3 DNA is TGCGCCAGCAGTGCGGACCCATGGGATGAGCAGTTCTTC.

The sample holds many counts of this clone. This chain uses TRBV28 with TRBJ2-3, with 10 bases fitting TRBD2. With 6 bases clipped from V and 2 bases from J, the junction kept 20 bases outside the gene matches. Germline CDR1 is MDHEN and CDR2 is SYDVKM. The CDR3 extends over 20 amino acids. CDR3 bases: TGTGCCAGCAGCCCTGGGCCCACCAGACTAGCGGGCGAAGTCACAGATACGCAGTATTTT. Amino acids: CASSPGPTRLAGEVTDTQYF.

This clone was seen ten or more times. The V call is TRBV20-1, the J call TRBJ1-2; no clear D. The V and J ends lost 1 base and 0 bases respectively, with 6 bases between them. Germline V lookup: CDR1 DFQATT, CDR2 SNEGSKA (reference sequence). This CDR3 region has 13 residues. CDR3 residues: CSARVSANYGYTF. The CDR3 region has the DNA TGCAGTGCTAGAGTCTCGGCTAACTATGGCTACACCTTC.

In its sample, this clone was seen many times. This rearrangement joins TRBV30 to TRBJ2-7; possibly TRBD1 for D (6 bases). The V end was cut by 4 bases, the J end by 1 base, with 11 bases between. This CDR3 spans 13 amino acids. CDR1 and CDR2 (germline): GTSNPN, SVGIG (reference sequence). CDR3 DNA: TGTGCCTGGAATAACAGGGCATCCTACGAGCAGTACTTC. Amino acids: CAWNNRASYEQYF. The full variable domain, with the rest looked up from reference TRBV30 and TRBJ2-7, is SQTIHQWPATLVQPVGSPLSLECTVEGTSNPNLYWYRQAAGRGLQLLFYSVGIGQISSEVPQNLSASRPQDRQFILSSKKLLLSDSGFYLCAWNNRASYEQYFGPGTRLTVT.

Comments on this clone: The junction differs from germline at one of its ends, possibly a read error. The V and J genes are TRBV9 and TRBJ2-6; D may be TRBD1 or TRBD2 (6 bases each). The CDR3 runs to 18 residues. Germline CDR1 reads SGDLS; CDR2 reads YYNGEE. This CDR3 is CASSVGGMGGSRANVLTF. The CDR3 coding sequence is TGTGCCAGCAGCGTAGGGGGGATGGGGGGCTCTCGGGCCAACGTCCTGACTTTC.

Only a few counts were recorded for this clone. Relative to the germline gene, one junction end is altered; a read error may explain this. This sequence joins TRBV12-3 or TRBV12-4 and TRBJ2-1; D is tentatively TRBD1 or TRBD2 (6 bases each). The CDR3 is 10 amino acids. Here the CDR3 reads CASGRGTPRF. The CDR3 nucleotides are TGTGCCAGCGGTAGGGGGACTCCCCGCTTC.

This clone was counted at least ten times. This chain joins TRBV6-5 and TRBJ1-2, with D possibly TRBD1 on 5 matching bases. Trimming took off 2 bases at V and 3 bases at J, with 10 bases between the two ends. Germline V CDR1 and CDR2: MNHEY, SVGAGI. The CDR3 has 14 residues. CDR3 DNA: TGTGCCAGCAGTTACGGGGCGCTACACTATGGCTACACCTTC. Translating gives CASSYGALHYGYTF.